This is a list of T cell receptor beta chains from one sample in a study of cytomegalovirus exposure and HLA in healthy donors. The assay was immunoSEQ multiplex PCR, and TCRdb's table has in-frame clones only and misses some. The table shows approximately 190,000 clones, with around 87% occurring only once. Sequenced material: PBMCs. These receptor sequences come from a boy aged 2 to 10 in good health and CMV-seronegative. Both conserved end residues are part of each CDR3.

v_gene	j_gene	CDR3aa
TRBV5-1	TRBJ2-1	CASSFPGLRQGVINEQFF
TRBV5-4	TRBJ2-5	CASSLPGEGETQYF
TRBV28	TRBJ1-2	CASGAKIYGYTF
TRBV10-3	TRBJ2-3	CAISGGPSTDTQYF
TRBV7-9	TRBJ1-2	CASSLATGDLDYGYTF
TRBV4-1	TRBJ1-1	CASSQDYIEAFF
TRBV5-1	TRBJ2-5	CASSSDRDGGEQYF
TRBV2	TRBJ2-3	CASSALRGVRDTQYF
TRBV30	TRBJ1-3	CAWNRDRVFSGNTIYF
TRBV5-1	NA	CASNPGQGSYEQYF
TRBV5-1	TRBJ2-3	CASSLVPSGGTDTQYF
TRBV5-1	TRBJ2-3	CASSLQGADTQYF
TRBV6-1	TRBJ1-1	CASSEPPLKAFF
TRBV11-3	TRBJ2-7	CASQHGSLDF
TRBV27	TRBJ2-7	CASSWSGAGSYEQYF
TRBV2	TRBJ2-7	CASGAGGAHEQYF
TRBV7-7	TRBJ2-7	CASSRPTFGTIYEQYF
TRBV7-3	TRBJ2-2	CASSLAQGPGELFF
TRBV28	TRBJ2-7	CASSLWEGDRFIEQYF
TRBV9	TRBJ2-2	CASSPVQGSTGELFF
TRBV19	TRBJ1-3	CASSSYRGSGNTIYF
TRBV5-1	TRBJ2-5	CASSLTGGGETQYF
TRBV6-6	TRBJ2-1	CASLNSGNEQFF
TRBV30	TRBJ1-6	CAWSVGKTGASPLHF
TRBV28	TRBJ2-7	CASSLLRTGSYEQYF
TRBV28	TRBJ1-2	CASSDLGGALTLDYGYTF
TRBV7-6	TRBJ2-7	CASSLRSAGGLYEQYF
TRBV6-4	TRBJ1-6	CASSDAPGTSLHF
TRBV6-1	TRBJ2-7	CASSARYEQYF
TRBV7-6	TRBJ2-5	CASSTRQGSETQYF
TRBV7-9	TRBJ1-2	CSSSLAIRNYGYTF
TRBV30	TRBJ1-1	CAWSSLKVRLNTEAFF
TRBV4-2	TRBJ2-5	CASSPVAQGTVEETQYF
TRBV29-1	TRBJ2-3	CSVARGPNTQYF
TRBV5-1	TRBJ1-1	CASSFRGYETEAFF
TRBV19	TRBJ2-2	CASSITSNTGELFF